The text below deals with one TCR beta chain. This sample is part of a study of blood T cell repertoires in COVID-19. Study as a whole: Acute and convalescent COVID-19 specimens originated in the United States, Italy and Spain. Sample material is recorded as cDNA or gDNA derived from T cells, B-cell-depleted T cells, or PBMCs.

V lost 7 bases, J lost 7 bases, and 7 bases stayed unmatched. CDR3 length: 14 residues. Germline CDR1 and CDR2: SEHNR and FQNEAQ (reference sequence). Per the original methods: Reference gene primer amplification gave nucleated cell count estimates. Here immunoSEQ multiplex PCR was the method, and the copy in TCRdb shows in-frame clones only, minus some. V and J calls and clone size come straight from that table; D and trimming were deduced from the DNA. The data hold 100,000 to 150,000 clones, with approximately 85% observed a single time. The specimen sequenced was peripheral blood. The receptor's source is an elderly man with active or convalescent COVID-19. The chain couples TRBV7-9 to TRBJ1-6, with 7 bases lining up with TRBD1. The CDR3 loop reads CASIPTGTNSPLHF. Here the CDR3 DNA reads TGTGCCAGCATCCCGACAGGGACCAATTCACCCCTCCACTTT. Variable domain in full (rest from reference TRBV7-9 and TRBJ1-6): DTGVSQNPRHKITKRGQNVTFRCDPISEHNRLYWYRQTLGQGPEFLTYFQNEAQLEKSRLLSDRFSAERPKGSFSTLEIQRTEQGDSAMYLCASIPTGTNSPLHFGNGTRLTVT.